The following is a T cell receptor (beta chain) sequence with its context. The antigen is unknown. Version v3.0 of the immunoSEQ assay was performed at survey level. Only in-frame clones appear in the TCRdb table, and some are missing; sequencing was by immunoSEQ multiplex PCR. The table has tens of thousands of clones, 85% to 90% seen once. This sample stems from a study of long-term antiretroviral therapy in people with HIV. Findings and caveats of the study: Repertoires with HIV possessed tighter CDR3 length spans than those of controls. Clones showing expansion before ART dominated the repertoire at all time points. After ART, diversity increased yet remained lower than transplant donor controls.

V was clipped by 0 bases and J by 4 bases; unmatched bases: 5. CDR3 length: 16 amino acids. In germline, CDR1 is SGHTS, CDR2 YDEGEE. Cryopreserved PBMC samples of roughly 0.95-10 million cells were used for DNA extraction. The chain uses TRBV5-8 and TRBJ2-3; 10 bases fit TRBD2. The material was unsorted PBMCs, obtained 2.3 years after starting antiretroviral therapy. This TCR was sampled from a man aged 55 to 70 with HIV. In DNA form, the CDR3 reads TGTGCCAGCAGCTTGGGGGCTAGCGGGAGCGCAGATACGCAGTATTTT. Protein: CASSLGASGSADTQYF.